The clone carrying this TCR beta chain was observed many times. Its antigen is unknown. The iRepertoire nested amplicon-rescue multiplex PCR amplified TCR alpha and beta CDR3s from RNA. MiXCR was run by TCRdb on the multiplex PCR reads, yielding one entry per CDR3 protein. The sample lists approximately 400,000 distinct CDR3 sequences, 41% seen once, with around 11% in the top ten. The sample is drawn from a study of glioma-infiltrating T cells. Study background: Low-grade gliomas were grade II; glioblastomas were grade IV at initial diagnosis. Study outcomes and limitations: Tissue and blood shared very few CDR3 sequences. Tissue-blood divergence was below expectation in non-neoplastic patients, above in gliomas.

Trimming removed 3 bases from V and 3 bases from J, with 15 bases in between. The CDR3 runs to 15 residues. The germline gives CDR1 MDHEN, CDR2 SYDVKM. The rearrangement joins TRBV28 to TRBJ2-7, with D perhaps matching TRBD2 (5 bases). The TCR comes from a human donor with low-grade glioma or glioblastoma, undergoing nonglioma brain surgery, or in good health (not recorded which). The sample comprised glioma tissue, nonneoplastic brain tissue, or PBMCs (not recorded which). The CDR3 DNA sequence: TGTGCCAGCAGTTTTTTAAGGAGAGGGTTCTACGAGCAGTACTTC. Translating it yields CASSFLRRGFYEQYF.